The present T cell receptor (beta chain) was sequenced within a study of T cell changes during pregnancy in multiple sclerosis. Some clones are missing from TCRdb's copy, which holds only in-frame ones; the method was immunoSEQ multiplex PCR. Counted here are tens of thousands of clones, 85% to 90% occurring once; the ten biggest clones make up approximately 0.6%. The source material was CD4+ T cells from peripheral blood mononuclear cells, sampled before pregnancy. This TCR was recovered from a female donor with multiple sclerosis, enrolled in a pregnancy study.

CDR3 nucleotide sequence: TGCGCCAGCAGTGAGGAGTCGAACACTGAAGCTTTCTTT. Protein product: CASSEESNTEAFF. This chain links TRBV5-1 with TRBJ1-1; D is uncertain. Trimming removed 5 bases at V and 1 base at J, with 9 bases between. This CDR3 has 13 residues. The germline V gene has CDR1 SGHRS and CDR2 YFSETQ.